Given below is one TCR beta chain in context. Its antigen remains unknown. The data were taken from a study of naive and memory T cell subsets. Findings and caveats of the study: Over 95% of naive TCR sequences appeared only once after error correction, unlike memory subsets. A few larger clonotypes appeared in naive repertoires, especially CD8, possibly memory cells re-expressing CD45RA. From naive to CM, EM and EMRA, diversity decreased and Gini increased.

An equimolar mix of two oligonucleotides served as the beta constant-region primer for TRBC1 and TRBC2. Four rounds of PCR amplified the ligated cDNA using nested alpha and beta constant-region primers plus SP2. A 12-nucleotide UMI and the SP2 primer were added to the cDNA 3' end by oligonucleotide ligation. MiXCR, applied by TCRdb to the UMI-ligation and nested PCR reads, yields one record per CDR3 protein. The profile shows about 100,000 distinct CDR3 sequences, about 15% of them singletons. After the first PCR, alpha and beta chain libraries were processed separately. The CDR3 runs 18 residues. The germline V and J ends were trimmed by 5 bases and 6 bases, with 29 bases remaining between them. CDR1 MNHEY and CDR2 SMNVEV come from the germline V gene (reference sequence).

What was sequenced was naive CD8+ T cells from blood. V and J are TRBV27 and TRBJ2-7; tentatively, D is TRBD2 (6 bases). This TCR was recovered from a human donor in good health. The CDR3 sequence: CASSPITSGESPLFEQYF. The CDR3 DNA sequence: TGTGCCAGCAGTCCCATCACCTCGGGGGAAAGCCCCCTCTTCGAGCAGTACTTC.